The 20 T cell receptor beta chains presented below share a single source sample, sequenced in a study of T-cell memory formation after mild COVID-19. TCRdb reprocessed the 5' RACE reads via MiXCR and lists one record per CDR3 protein. The table records about 130,000 distinct CDR3 sequences, almost 25% of them present only once. Sequenced sample: PBMCs or a T cell subset sorted from them (not recorded which). The receptors stem from an adult woman who had mild COVID-19 (a few samples of this study predate the infection). Cell type and time point are not known.

This clonotype was recorded a few times. This chain uses TRBV6-5 with TRBJ1-6; no clear D. Trimming shortened V by 7 bases and J by 0 bases, and 10 bases separated the two germline ends. The CDR3 has 15 residues. Germline CDR1 MNHEY, CDR2 SVGAGI. The CDR3 sequence: CASTPASSYNSPLHF. The CDR3, as DNA: TGTGCCAGCACACCGGCTAGCTCCTATAATTCACCCCTCCACTTT.

In its sample, this clonotype was seen a few times. The chain has TRBV15 and TRBJ2-2; D may be TRBD2 (5 bases). V was pared by 11 bases and J by 3 bases, with 13 bases between. The CDR3 runs to 13 residues. CDR1 and CDR2 (germline): LNHNV, YYDKDF (reference sequence). The CDR3 spells CALGSRDTGELFF. DNA of the CDR3: TGTGCCCTCGGGTCGAGGGACACCGGGGAGCTGTTTTTT.

This clonotype was seen a few times. The rearrangement uses TRBV29-1 and TRBJ2-2; no definite D call. The CDR3 covers 13 residues. The V end lost 4 bases, the J end lost 1 base, and 7 bases lay between the germline ends. Germline-derived CDR1 and CDR2 are SQVTM and ANQGSEA. The CDR3 here is CSVVPQNTGELFF. CDR3 DNA sequence: TGCAGCGTTGTCCCCCAGAACACCGGGGAGCTGTTTTTT.

This clonotype appeared a few times. This rearrangement joins TRBV29-1 to TRBJ2-7, with D hard to call. Germline assignment: CDR1 SQVTM and CDR2 ANQGSEA. This CDR3 is built from 14 residues. The ends were cut back, 7 bases at V and 2 bases at J, with 18 bases in the middle. The CDR3 DNA reads as TGCAGCGCCGGACCACCTGGCCCGGCCTACGAGCAGTACTTC. As protein: CSAGPPGPAYEQYF.

This clonotype was observed a handful of times. V is TRBV5-1 and J is TRBJ1-1; unclear D gene. The germline CDR1 and CDR2 sequences are SGHRS and YFSETQ. CDR3 length equals 15 residues. Trimming stripped 1 base from V and 0 bases from J, with 10 bases between. The CDR3, as DNA: TGCGCCAGCAGCTTGACAGCGAGTATGAACACTGAAGCTTTCTTT. Encoded protein: CASSLTASMNTEAFF.

This chain joins TRBV25-1 and TRBJ1-2, with 7 bases that match TRBD1. The CDR3 is 13 amino acids. V lost 4 bases, J lost 4 bases, and 3 bases stayed unmatched. CDR1 and CDR2 from the germline V gene are MGHDK and SYGVNS. CDR3 nucleotides: TGTGCCAGCAGTGGGGGGACAGCCTATGGCTACACCTTC. Translated: CASSGGTAYGYTF.

This clonotype was detected only a few times. The V call is TRBV4-3, the J call TRBJ2-5; 7 positions agree with TRBD1. Trimming removed 4 bases from V and 5 bases from J; junction bases left unmatched: 13. The germline CDR1 and CDR2 sequences are LGHNA and YSLEER. The CDR3 covers 16 residues. The CDR3 is CASSPTVRGLRETQYF. In DNA form, the CDR3 reads TGCGCCAGCAGCCCTACGGTTAGGGGGCTAAGGGAGACCCAGTACTTC.

This chain links TRBV7-2 with TRBJ1-1; TRBD1 aligns across 7 bases. The CDR3 contains 12 residues. From germline, CDR1 is SGHTA and CDR2 FQGNSA. With 5 bases clipped from V and 6 bases from J, the junction kept 3 bases outside the gene matches. CDR3 amino acids: CASSTQGPEAFF. Written as DNA, the CDR3 is TGTGCCAGCAGCACACAGGGGCCTGAAGCTTTCTTT. Based on the CDR3 plus reference TRBV7-2 and TRBJ1-1, the full variable domain is GAGVSQSPSNKVTEKGKDVELRCDPISGHTALYWYRQSLGQGLEFLIYFQGNSAPDKSGLPSDRFSAERTGGSVSTLTIQRTQQEDSAVYLCASSTQGPEAFFGQGTRLTVV.

This clonotype has just a few counts. This sequence joins TRBV12-3 or TRBV12-4 and TRBJ2-1, with D unresolved. The CDR3 covers 15 residues. Trimming took 3 bases from V and 0 from J, leaving 9 bases between them. CDR3 residues: CASSFEAGSYNEQFF. Here the CDR3 DNA reads TGTGCCAGCAGTTTTGAGGCAGGCTCCTACAATGAGCAGTTCTTC.

In its sample, this clonotype was seen many times. The CDR3 loop is CASSLETTSYEQYF. The CDR3 DNA follows: TGTGCCAGCAGCTTAGAGACCACTAGTTACGAGCAGTACTTC. This chain joins TRBV7-6 and TRBJ2-7; perhaps TRBD2 as D (5 bases). CDR1 SGHVS and CDR2 FNYEAQ come from the germline V gene. Trimming pared 1 base from V and 4 bases from J, leaving 11 bases between. This CDR3 region has 14 residues.

The chain combines TRBV6-2 or TRBV6-3 with TRBJ1-5; D is unresolved. Germline CDR1 MNHEY, CDR2 SVGEGT. V gave up 7 bases and J gave up 5 bases, with 15 bases separating them. The length of the CDR3 is 14 residues. CDR3: CASTRQVTDQPQHF. In nucleotides, the CDR3 is TGTGCCAGCACTCGGCAGGTTACCGATCAGCCCCAGCATTTT.

This rearrangement joins TRBV25-1 to TRBJ2-7, with TRBD2 matching over 14 bases. The CDR3 length is 18 residues. Germline trimming cut 3 bases from V and 2 bases from J; bases unmatched to any gene: 9. CDR1 and CDR2 from the germline V gene are MGHDK and SYGVNS. The chain's CDR3 is CASSDPGTSGGATYEQYF. CDR3 DNA sequence: TGTGCCAGCAGTGACCCCGGGACTAGCGGGGGCGCCACCTACGAGCAGTACTTC.

V and J are TRBV3-1 and TRBJ2-3; 7 nucleotides line up with TRBD2. The CDR3 totals 16 residues. Germline loops: CDR1 LGHDT, CDR2 YNNKEL (reference sequence). The trim removed 0 bases at V and 3 bases at J, leaving 6 bases unmatched. CDR3 sequence reads: CASSQDTAGGTDTQYF. The CDR3 nucleotides read TGTGCCAGCAGCCAAGATACGGCCGGGGGGACAGATACGCAGTATTTT.

The chain uses TRBV11-2 and TRBJ2-1; 10 bases map to TRBD1. The V gene's germline CDR1 is SGHAT and CDR2 FQNNGV. J was trimmed by 5 bases and V by 1 base; bases with no gene match: 8. CDR3 size: 17 residues. CDR3 sequence reads: CASSLGDRGNEDNEQFF. The CDR3 DNA reads as TGTGCCAGCAGCTTAGGGGACAGGGGAAACGAGGACAATGAGCAGTTCTTC.

The V and J genes are TRBV27 and TRBJ1-5, with 8 positions matching TRBD1. The CDR3 sequence is 14 residues long. V shed 6 bases, J shed 5 bases, and the junction held 6 bases outside the gene matches. Germline V gives CDR1 MNHEY, CDR2 SMNVEV (reference sequence). Here the CDR3 reads CASSRTGTYQPQHF. The CDR3 DNA reads as TGTGCCAGCAGCCGGACAGGGACCTATCAGCCCCAGCATTTT.

This clonotype has a handful of counts. V usage is TRBV7-9 and J usage is TRBJ2-1; the match to TRBD2 covers 14 bases. CDR3 length: 14 amino acids. Germline-derived CDR1 and CDR2 are SEHNR and FQNEAQ (reference sequence). V lost 6 bases to trimming and J lost 8 bases; unmatched junction nucleotides: 3. CDR3 nucleotides: TGTGCCAGCAGGGGACTAGCGGGAGCACATGAGCAGTTCTTC. Translation gives CASRGLAGAHEQFF. Full variable domain (remainder filled in from reference TRBV7-9 and TRBJ2-1): DTGVSQNPRHKITKRGQNVTFRCDPISEHNRLYWYRQTLGQGPEFLTYFQNEAQLEKSRLLSDRFSAERPKGSFSTLEIQRTEQGDSAMYLCASRGLAGAHEQFFGPGTRLTVL.

The chain employs TRBV20-1 and TRBJ1-5, with D maybe TRBD1 (6 bases). This CDR3 spans 14 amino acids. V was cut by 6 bases and J by 6 bases, with 18 bases left in between. Germline assignment: CDR1 DFQATT and CDR2 SNEGSKA (reference sequence). As DNA, the CDR3 is TGCAGTGCCCCGTTCGAACAGGGCGGTCAGCCCCAGCATTTT. Its protein is CSAPFEQGGQPQHF.

CDR3: CASSVGGGTGDEQYF. CDR3 DNA sequence: TGTGCCAGCAGCGTAGGTGGTGGGACAGGGGACGAGCAGTACTTC. This chain joins TRBV9 and TRBJ2-7, with 10 bases matching TRBD1. Germline CDR1 and CDR2: SGDLS and YYNGEE. The CDR3 is 15 residues long. The junction had 5 bases not matched to a gene; V was cut back by 0 bases and J by 5 bases.

The rearrangement joins TRBV7-3 to TRBJ2-3; TRBD2 is a possible D gene (6 bases). Germline V lookup: CDR1 SGHTA, CDR2 FQGTGA. V lost 2 bases, J lost 6 bases, and 15 bases lay in between. CDR3 length: 15 amino acids. For the CDR3, the DNA is TGTGCCAGCAGCTTAGCTGGGACCCGGGGGGATACGCAGTATTTT. Translated, it gives CASSLAGTRGDTQYF.

The J gene is TRBJ2-7, the V gene TRBV29-1; D tentatively fits TRBD1 or TRBD2 (5 bases each). CDR3 length equals 14 residues. Trimming took off 2 bases at V and 3 bases at J, with 14 bases between the two ends. Germline V gene lookup returns CDR1 SQVTM and CDR2 ANQGSEA. This CDR3 is CSVESGRGVYEQYF. The DNA of the CDR3 is TGCAGCGTTGAATCGGGACGAGGAGTCTACGAGCAGTACTTC.